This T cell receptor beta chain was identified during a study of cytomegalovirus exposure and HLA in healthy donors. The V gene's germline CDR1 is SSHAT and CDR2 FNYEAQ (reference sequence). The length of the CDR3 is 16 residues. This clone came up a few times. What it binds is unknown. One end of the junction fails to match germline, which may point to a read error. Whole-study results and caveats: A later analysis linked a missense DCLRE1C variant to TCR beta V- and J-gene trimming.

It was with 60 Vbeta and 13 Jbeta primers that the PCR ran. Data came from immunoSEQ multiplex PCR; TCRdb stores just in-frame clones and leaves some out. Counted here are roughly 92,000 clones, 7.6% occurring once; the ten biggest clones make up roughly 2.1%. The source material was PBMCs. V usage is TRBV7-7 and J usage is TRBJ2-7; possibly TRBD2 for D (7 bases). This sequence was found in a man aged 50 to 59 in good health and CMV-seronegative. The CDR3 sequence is CASSPGEGRGRSEQYF. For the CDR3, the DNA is TGTGCTAGCAGCCCAGGGGAGGGCAGGGGCCGTTCCGAGCAGTACTTC.